The rows below give T cell receptor beta chains drawn from one sample of a study of CD8+CD57+ T cells in acquired aplastic anemia. From the reads, TCRdb called clonotypes with MiXCR, one entry per CDR3 protein. The sample yields a few hundred thousand distinct CDR3 sequences, about 37% seen once. Source material: sorted CD4+, CD8+, or CD8+CD57+ T cells (not recorded which) from PBMCs. The receptors were gathered from a human donor in good health, serving as a control. Each CDR3 is given with its conserved first and last residue. A D gene is named only where the DNA matches it firmly. Clone size is stated in some rows and not others, as once, few, many or a class when expanded.

15,TRBV20-1,many,.,TRBJ1-1,CSARDPRLMNTEAFF,TGCAGTGCTAGAGACCCTAGGCTAATGAACACTGAAGCTTTCTTT
17,TRBV19,many,TRBD1,TRBJ2-6,CASSMRTGRVGANVLTF,TGTGCCAGTAGTATGAGGACAGGGCGAGTTGGGGCCAACGTCCTGACTTTC
18,TRBV30,.,.,TRBJ1-3,CAWSVIRPARSSGNTIYF,TGTGCCTGGAGTGTAATCCGCCCCGCGAGGAGCTCTGGAAACACCATATATTTT
17,TRBV24-1,many,.,TRBJ2-2,CATSDFWEKGSTGELFF,TGTGCCACCAGTGATTTCTGGGAGAAAGGGAGCACCGGGGAGCTGTTTTTT
14,TRBV24-1,many,.,TRBJ1-5,CATSDSRELQPQHF,TGTGCCACCAGTGATTCCAGGGAGCTTCAGCCCCAGCATTTT
13,TRBV20-1,many,TRBD2,TRBJ2-1,CSAGTSGSPRQFF,TGCAGTGCTGGGACTAGCGGGAGCCCCCGACAGTTCTTC
13,TRBV6-1,.,.,TRBJ2-5,CASSLDRQETQYF,TGTGCCAGCAGCCTCGACAGGCAAGAGACCCAGTACTTC
15,TRBV4-2,many,.,TRBJ1-2,CASSPDSGGDYGYTF,TGTGCCAGCAGCCCAGACTCGGGAGGGGACTATGGCTACACCTTC
16,TRBV5-4,.,TRBD2,TRBJ2-3,CASSYPLAGGTDTQYF,TGTGCCAGCAGCTATCCACTAGCGGGAGGTACAGATACGCAGTATTTT
14,TRBV12-3/TRBV12-4,many,TRBD1,TRBJ2-5,CASSQRTGGETQYF,TGTGCCAGCAGTCAACGGACAGGCGGGGAGACCCAGTACTTC
12,TRBV18,.,.,TRBJ1-2,CASSPELQVAYF,TGTGCCAGCTCACCAGAGTTACAGGTTGCATACTTC
17,TRBV14,many,.,TRBJ2-2,CASSPTRGQRRAGELFF,TGTGCCAGCAGCCCTACTCGGGGCCAGAGAAGAGCCGGGGAGCTGTTTTTT
12,TRBV29-1,.,.,TRBJ2-2,CSVLSGTGELFF,TGCAGCGTCCTCTCGGGCACCGGGGAGCTGTTTTTT
12,TRBV7-9,many,TRBD2,TRBJ2-1,CASKTSGNEQFF,TGTGCCAGCAAAACTAGCGGCAATGAGCAGTTCTTC
16,TRBV30,.,TRBD2,TRBJ2-7,CAWSVAASGRSYEQYF,TGTGCCTGGAGTGTTGCGGCAAGCGGGAGGTCCTACGAGCAGTACTTC
14,TRBV3-1,many,.,TRBJ1-2,CASSQVMVKDGYTF,TGTGCCAGCAGCCAAGTAATGGTAAAGGATGGCTACACCTTC
13,TRBV7-6,.,.,TRBJ2-1,CASRDPGSNEQFF,TGTGCCAGTCGGGACCCAGGTTCGAATGAGCAGTTCTTC
12,TRBV5-8,.,.,TRBJ1-1,CASSSGGNEAFF,TGTGCCAGCAGCTCGGGGGGGAATGAAGCTTTCTTT
16,TRBV12-5,.,TRBD2,TRBJ2-3,CASGLSSGGSADTQYF,TGTGCTAGTGGTTTGTCTAGCGGGGGCTCGGCAGATACGCAGTATTTT
19,TRBV10-3,.,TRBD2,TRBJ2-3,CAISETSGGAYGAGATQYF,TGTGCCATCAGCGAAACTAGCGGGGGGGCCTACGGGGCCGGTGCTACGCAGTATTTT
12,TRBV7-3,.,.,TRBJ1-4,CASSRSHEKLFF,TGTGCCAGCAGCCGAAGCCATGAAAAACTGTTTTTT
14,TRBV7-3,many,.,TRBJ2-2,CASSLGGLGGELFF,TGTGCCAGCAGCTTAGGCGGCCTTGGCGGGGAGCTGTTTTTT
15,TRBV24-1,once,TRBD1,TRBJ2-5,CATSGGQGAGETQYF,TGTGCCACCAGTGGAGGACAGGGGGCTGGGGAGACCCAGTACTTC
14,TRBV15,.,TRBD1,TRBJ2-7,CATSSPGQAYEQYF,TGTGCCACCAGCAGCCCGGGACAGGCTTACGAGCAGTACTTC
15,TRBV29-1,many,TRBD2,TRBJ2-3,CSVEPAGAHTDTQYF,TGCAGCGTTGAACCAGCGGGGGCCCACACAGATACGCAGTATTTT
13,TRBV11-1,.,.,TRBJ2-1,CASSTGVYNEQFF,TGTGCCAGCAGCACGGGGGTTTACAATGAGCAGTTCTTC
14,TRBV18,.,.,TRBJ1-1,CASSPPIDSREAFF,TGTGCCAGCTCACCACCGATCGATAGCCGTGAAGCTTTCTTT
17,TRBV29-1,once,TRBD1,TRBJ2-5,CSVDSGGQGAGGETQYF,TGCAGCGTTGACTCTGGAGGACAGGGTGCCGGGGGAGAGACCCAGTACTTC
14,TRBV20-1,many,TRBD2,TRBJ2-5,CSARGLAWDETQYF,TGCAGTGCTAGGGGACTAGCCTGGGATGAGACCCAGTACTTC
14,TRBV7-3,many,.,TRBJ2-1,CASSLTGTYNEQFF,TGTGCCAGCAGCTTAACGGGAACTTACAATGAGCAGTTCTTC
14,TRBV20-1,.,.,TRBJ2-2,CSASQDSDTGELFF,TGCAGTGCTAGCCAGGACAGTGACACCGGGGAGCTGTTTTTT
12,TRBV29-1,many,.,TRBJ2-7,CSVGGPTREQYF,TGCAGCGTCGGCGGGCCGACTAGGGAGCAGTACTTC